Listed below are T cell receptor beta chains from one sample, sequenced in a study of blood T cell repertoires in COVID-19. This table comes from immunoSEQ multiplex PCR, and its TCRdb copy is limited to in-frame clones, with some not included. The sample consists of approximately 210,000 clones, around 90% of them appearing once. The sequenced sample consisted of peripheral blood. Receptor source: a man aged 25-45 years with acute or convalescent COVID-19. Both conserved end residues are part of each CDR3. A D gene is named only where the DNA matches it firmly.

V gene: TRBV28; J gene: TRBJ2-4; D gene: TRBD1; CDR3 protein: CASRTTGGAPKNIQYF; CDR3 DNA: TGTGCCAGCAGGACCACAGGGGGCGCGCCCAAAAACATTCAGTACTTC
V gene: TRBV29-1; J gene: TRBJ1-2; D gene: TRBD1; CDR3 protein: CSGSTGEYGYTF; CDR3 DNA: TGCAGCGGATCAACAGGGGAGTATGGCTACACCTTC
V gene: TRBV4-1; J gene: TRBJ2-1; D gene: .; CDR3 protein: CASSQGSGYNEQFF; CDR3 DNA: TGCGCCAGCAGCCAAGGTAGCGGTTACAATGAGCAGTTCTTC
V gene: TRBV6-5; J gene: TRBJ2-7; D gene: .; CDR3 protein: CASSYGQLGSYEQYF; CDR3 DNA: TGTGCCAGCAGTTACGGGCAACTAGGATCCTACGAGCAGTACTTC
V gene: TRBV14; J gene: TRBJ1-2; D gene: .; CDR3 protein: CASSPRTSTNYGYTF; CDR3 DNA: TGTGCCAGCAGCCCGCGGACAAGCACTAACTATGGCTACACCTTC
V gene: TRBV6-5; J gene: TRBJ1-6; D gene: TRBD1; CDR3 protein: CASSRDRGFSPLHF; CDR3 DNA: TGTGCCAGCAGTCGGGACAGGGGGTTTTCACCCCTCCACTTT
V gene: TRBV28; J gene: TRBJ1-2; D gene: .; CDR3 protein: CASSLGMGGIHYGYTF; CDR3 DNA: TGTGCCAGCAGTTTAGGTATGGGAGGGATTCACTATGGCTACACCTTC
V gene: TRBV27; J gene: TRBJ2-1; D gene: .; CDR3 protein: CASSFAPVRSSYNEQFF; CDR3 DNA: TGTGCCAGCAGTTTCGCTCCAGTCCGGAGCTCCTACAATGAGCAGTTCTTC
V gene: TRBV5-8; J gene: TRBJ1-5; D gene: TRBD1; CDR3 protein: CASSTRDSSNQPQHF; CDR3 DNA: TGTGCCAGCAGCACAAGGGACAGTAGTAATCAGCCCCAGCATTTT
V gene: TRBV5-5; J gene: TRBJ2-3; D gene: TRBD2; CDR3 protein: CASSGPSGSPTDTQYF; CDR3 DNA: TGTGCCAGCAGTGGGCCAAGCGGGAGTCCCACAGATACGCAGTATTTT
V gene: TRBV29-1; J gene: TRBJ1-1; D gene: TRBD1; CDR3 protein: CSARQGRNTEAFF; CDR3 DNA: TGCAGCGCCCGACAGGGACGGAACACTGAAGCTTTCTTT
V gene: TRBV19; J gene: TRBJ2-1; D gene: .; CDR3 protein: CASSINHREGFSSYNEQFF; CDR3 DNA: TGTGCCAGTAGTATAAATCACAGGGAGGGATTTAGCTCCTACAATGAGCAGTTCTTC
V gene: TRBV30; J gene: TRBJ2-4; D gene: TRBD1; CDR3 protein: CAWSVQGDIQYF; CDR3 DNA: TGTGCCTGGAGTGTACAGGGGGACATTCAGTACTTC
V gene: TRBV6-5; J gene: TRBJ2-7; D gene: TRBD2; CDR3 protein: CASSYSRTSDEQYF; CDR3 DNA: TGTGCCAGCAGTTACTCGAGGACTAGCGACGAGCAGTACTTC
V gene: TRBV6-5; J gene: TRBJ1-1; D gene: TRBD1; CDR3 protein: CASTRGQANTEAFF; CDR3 DNA: TGTGCCAGCACCAGGGGACAGGCGAACACTGAAGCTTTCTTT
V gene: TRBV19; J gene: TRBJ2-1; D gene: TRBD2; CDR3 protein: CASSMRTSGSYNEQFF; CDR3 DNA: TGTGCCAGTAGTATGCGGACTAGCGGGTCTTACAATGAGCAGTTCTTC
V gene: TRBV6-5; J gene: TRBJ2-5; D gene: .; CDR3 protein: CASQALGGEETQYF; CDR3 DNA: TGTGCCAGCCAAGCCCTAGGCGGAGAAGAGACCCAGTACTTC
V gene: TRBV5-1; J gene: TRBJ2-7; D gene: TRBD1; CDR3 protein: CASSPTGTGPYEQYF; CDR3 DNA: TGCGCCAGCAGCCCGACCGGGACAGGGCCCTACGAGCAGTACTTC
V gene: TRBV7-9; J gene: TRBJ1-2; D gene: .; CDR3 protein: CASSRFRDTQNYGYTF; CDR3 DNA: TGTGCCAGCAGTCGATTCCGGGACACGCAAAACTATGGCTACACCTTC
V gene: TRBV2; J gene: TRBJ1-5; D gene: .; CDR3 protein: CASGSERQPQHF; CDR3 DNA: TGTGCCAGCGGCTCAGAAAGACAGCCCCAGCATTTT
V gene: TRBV4-1; J gene: TRBJ1-5; D gene: TRBD1; CDR3 protein: CASSQVTGTGGQPQHF; CDR3 DNA: TGCGCCAGCAGCCAGGTTACCGGGACAGGAGGTCAGCCCCAGCATTTT